These 6 T cell receptor beta chains share one sample of origin, sequenced in a study of blood T cell repertoires in COVID-19. Measured with immunoSEQ multiplex PCR; TCRdb has only the in-frame clones, and not every one. Of roughly 150,000 clones in the sample, 85% are singletons; the top ten hold roughly 8%. Sequenced: peripheral blood. The receptors here all came from a woman in her sixties with COVID-19, enrolled during active disease.

In this sample, this clone turned up a few times. This chain joins TRBV7-6 and TRBJ2-5, with 9 nucleotides matching TRBD1. The CDR3 spans 15 residues. The V and J ends lost 5 bases and 5 bases, in that order; junction bases with no gene match: 9. Germline assignment: CDR1 SGHVS and CDR2 FNYEAQ. The CDR3 protein is CASSRSGTGHETQYF. CDR3 bases: TGTGCCAGCAGCCGCTCCGGGACAGGGCATGAGACCCAGTACTTC.

This clone occurred a few times. This CDR3 is also generated by other DNA sequences in the sample. This chain connects TRBV30 to TRBJ2-1; perhaps TRBD1 as D (6 bases). From germline, CDR1 is GTSNPN and CDR2 SVGIG (reference sequence). CDR3 length: 12 amino acids. The germline V and J ends were trimmed by 0 bases and 7 bases, with 7 bases remaining between them. The CDR3 DNA follows: TGTGCCTGGAGTGTAAGGGGGAATGAGCAGTTCTTC. Protein sequence: CAWSVRGNEQFF.

The chain employs TRBV3-1 (or the pseudogene TRBV3-2) and TRBJ1-6; D is undetermined. Trimming shortened V by 2 bases and J by 13 bases, and 18 bases separated the two germline ends. Germline loops: CDR1 LGHDT, CDR2 YNNKEL (reference sequence). CDR3 size: 15 residues. The CDR3 nucleotides are TGTGCCAGCAGCCAACAGCCATGGGCCGAGACCCCCCTCCACTTT. Protein product: CASSQQPWAETPLHF.

This chain links TRBV19 with TRBJ2-1; 8 positions match TRBD1. Germline V CDR1 and CDR2: LNHDA, SQIVND (reference sequence). The CDR3 spans 15 residues. With 6 bases clipped from V and 5 bases from J, the junction kept 9 bases outside the gene matches. The DNA of the CDR3 is TGTGCCAGTAGCAGACAGGGGCTATCTCACAATGAGCAGTTCTTC. This gives the protein CASSRQGLSHNEQFF.

V gene TRBV5-5 combines with J gene TRBJ2-7; 11 bases are shared with TRBD2. CDR1 and CDR2 (germline): SGHKS, YYEKEE (reference sequence). V gave up 0 bases and J gave up 5 bases; unmatched junction bases: 7. The CDR3 loop spans 16 amino acids. CDR3 bases: TGTGCCAGCAGCTTGGGTAGCGGGAGGGCCAGGGACGAGCAGTACTTC. It translates to CASSLGSGRARDEQYF. The full variable domain, its missing parts supplied by reference TRBV5-5 and TRBJ2-7, is DAGVTQSPTHLIKTRGQQVTLRCSPISGHKSVSWYQQVLGQGPQFIFQYYEKEERGRGNFPDRFSARQFPNYSSELNVNALLLGDSALYLCASSLGSGRARDEQYFGPGTRLTVT.

This chain joins TRBV11-2 and TRBJ1-6; 9 nucleotides match TRBD1. V dropped 1 base and J dropped 10; count of bases not matched to a gene: 8. Looked up from germline, CDR1 is SGHAT and CDR2 is FQNNGV. This CDR3 has 16 residues. The DNA for the CDR3 is TGTGCCAGCAGCTTAGTCCCGGGACAGGGACAGTCACCCCTCCACTTT. It specifies CASSLVPGQGQSPLHF. Full variable domain (outside the CDR3, taken from reference TRBV11-2 and TRBJ1-6): EAGVAQSPRYKIIEKRQSVAFWCNPISGHATLYWYQQILGQGPKLLIQFQNNGVVDDSQLPKDRFSAERLKGVDSTLKIQPAKLEDSAVYLCASSLVPGQGQSPLHFGNGTRLTVT.